This entry lists 29 T cell receptor beta chains sequenced from one sample in a study of cytomegalovirus exposure and HLA in healthy donors. The PCR contained 60 Vbeta and 13 Jbeta primers. Here immunoSEQ multiplex PCR was the method, and the copy in TCRdb shows in-frame clones only, minus some. Recorded for this sample: 90,000 to 130,000 clones. The material sequenced was PBMCs. Source of these receptors: a man aged 25 to 45 in good health and CMV-seronegative.

V usage is TRBV7-3 and J usage is TRBJ2-1, with D perhaps matching TRBD2 (6 bases). Germline CDR1 SGHTA, CDR2 FQGTGA. The CDR3 consists of 16 residues. Between the trimmed V and J ends, which lost 4 bases and 0 bases, there was a span of 13 bases. The DNA of the CDR3 is TGTGCCAGCAGCTCCGCTGGGGGGAGCTCCTACAATGAGCAGTTCTTC. Encoded protein: CASSSAGGSSYNEQFF.

The rearrangement links TRBV6-6 to TRBJ2-7, with no clear D. This CDR3 comprises 13 residues. The V gene's germline CDR1 is MNHNY and CDR2 SVGAGI (reference sequence). The V end was cut by 6 bases, the J end by 1 base, with 10 bases between. The CDR3 region has the DNA TGTGCCAGCAGCCTCCCTCCGTCCTACGAGCAGTACTTC. It encodes CASSLPPSYEQYF.

The gene calls are TRBV11-3 and TRBJ2-3; 7 bases line up with TRBD1. This CDR3 spans 15 amino acids. The J segment lost 0 bases and the V segment lost 5 bases, leaving 5 bases of the junction unmatched. Germline CDR1 SGHNT, CDR2 YENEEA. The CDR3 coding sequence is TGTGCCAGCAGCCGTACAGGGGAAAGCACAGATACGCAGTATTTT. Residues: CASSRTGESTDTQYF.

The CDR3 nucleotides are TGTGCCAGTAGTAGCGGGGGCTATGGCTACACCTTC. Protein sequence: CASSSGGYGYTF. This chain links TRBV19 with TRBJ1-2; tentatively, D is TRBD1 (5 bases). The CDR3 extends over 12 amino acids. The germline gives CDR1 LNHDA, CDR2 SQIVND (reference sequence). Trimming removed 4 bases from V and 4 bases from J, with 7 bases in between.

The chain uses TRBV5-6 and TRBJ1-2, with TRBD1 matching 7 bases. The CDR3 sequence is 14 residues long. V dropped 2 bases and J dropped 2; count of bases not matched to a gene: 3. CDR1 is SGHDT and CDR2 is YYEEEE in the germline V gene. CDR3 region: CASSLLDRNYGYTF. In DNA form, the CDR3 reads TGTGCCAGCAGCTTACTGGACAGGAACTATGGCTACACCTTC.

The chain has TRBV7-2 and TRBJ1-2; tentatively, D is TRBD1 (6 bases). The germline gives CDR1 SGHTA, CDR2 FQGNSA. Trimming took off 5 bases at V and 5 bases at J, with 12 bases between the two ends. This CDR3 is 13 amino acids long. The CDR3 loop is CASSGGRGYGYTF. CDR3 sequence (DNA): TGTGCCAGCAGCGGGGGCAGGGGATATGGCTACACCTTC.

The V call is TRBV21-1, the J call TRBJ1-1; TRBD1, the table's D call, lacks a check against the DNA. TRBV21-1 is reported as a pseudogene. The CDR3 sequence is 14 residues long. The DNA of the CDR3 is TGTGCCACCTACTCAGGGACAGTAGGCACTGAAGCTTTCTTT. Protein sequence: CATYSGTVGTEAFF.

J is TRBJ2-5 and V is TRBV5-1; 10 nucleotides align to TRBD1. J was trimmed by 4 bases and V by 4 bases; bases with no gene match: 7. From germline, CDR1 is SGHRS and CDR2 YFSETQ. CDR3 length: 15 amino acids. The chain's CDR3 is CASSTGDRGPETQYF. CDR3 nucleotide sequence: TGCGCCAGCAGCACTGGGGACAGGGGCCCAGAGACCCAGTACTTC.

The rearrangement links TRBV27 to TRBJ2-7; possibly TRBD1 for D (5 bases). Germline assignment: CDR1 MNHEY and CDR2 SMNVEV (reference sequence). The CDR3 loop spans 15 amino acids. Trimming removed 2 bases from V and 2 bases from J, with 13 bases in between. The CDR3 sequence: CASSLRWAGPYEQYF. The DNA of the CDR3 is TGTGCCAGCAGTTTAAGGTGGGCAGGGCCCTACGAGCAGTACTTC.

This chain links TRBV18 with TRBJ2-2, with TRBD2 identical over 7 bases. The trim removed 6 bases at V and 3 bases at J, leaving 10 bases unmatched. The CDR3 extends over 16 amino acids. Germline-derived CDR1 and CDR2 are KGHSH and LQKENI. DNA for the CDR3: TGTGCCAGCTCGACGGGGGGTCAAAGTCACACCGGGGAGCTGTTTTTT. Translated: CASSTGGQSHTGELFF.

The chain is built from TRBV19 and TRBJ2-1; D is unresolved. Germline V CDR1 and CDR2: LNHDA, SQIVND (reference sequence). V lost 5 bases and J 5 bases, leaving 7 bases between the germline ends. CDR3 length equals 12 residues. The chain's CDR3 is CASSVYDNEQFF. The CDR3 bases are TGTGCCAGTAGTGTGTATGACAATGAGCAGTTCTTC.

The genes are TRBV7-2 and TRBJ1-1; D is unresolved. The ends were cut back, 2 bases at V and 1 base at J, with 5 bases in the middle. Germline CDR1 SGHTA, CDR2 FQGNSA. This CDR3 region has 13 residues. CDR3 sequence: CASSLTRNTEAFF. The CDR3 region has the DNA TGTGCCAGCAGCTTAACACGGAACACTGAAGCTTTCTTT.

In regard to this clone: This sample includes further DNA sequences coding for the same CDR3. V and J are TRBV28 and TRBJ1-5; a possible D gene is TRBD1 (5 bases). The CDR3 contains 15 residues. The germline V gene has CDR1 MDHEN and CDR2 SYDVKM. V lost 5 bases and J 2 bases, leaving 13 bases between the germline ends. CDR3 coding DNA: TGTGCCAGCAGTACCGAGGCCAGGGGCAATCAGCCCCAGCATTTT. It encodes CASSTEARGNQPQHF.

The chain couples TRBV7-7 to TRBJ2-1; no clear D. The CDR3 extends over 11 amino acids. The V gene's germline CDR1 is SSHAT and CDR2 FNYEAQ (reference sequence). V lost 8 bases and J lost 16, with 18 bases in between. For the CDR3, the DNA is TGTGCCAGCCAGGTCCCCCACACGACCTTCTTC. Amino acids: CASQVPHTTFF.

The chain uses TRBV7-2 and TRBJ1-1; D is unclear. The CDR3 has 16 residues. Trimming stripped 5 bases from V and 7 bases from J, with 23 bases between. CDR1 is SGHTA, CDR2 FQGNSA, per germline. CDR3 DNA sequence: TGTGCCAGCAGCCCTTCCTCAGTCACGGGAACCTATGAAGCTTTCTTT. Translating gives CASSPSSVTGTYEAFF.

CDR3 sequence (DNA): TGTGCCAGCAGCTCCCCACCGGGACAGGATAATTCACCCCTCCACTTT. This sequence encodes CASSSPPGQDNSPLHF. V usage is TRBV7-9 and J usage is TRBJ1-6, with TRBD1 identical over 8 bases. V trimming: 4 bases; J trimming: 5 bases; junction bases outside the gene matches: 7. This CDR3 contains 16 residues. Germline CDR1 SEHNR, CDR2 FQNEAQ (reference sequence).

The chain is built from TRBV9 and TRBJ1-2; D may be TRBD1 (5 bases). Germline-derived CDR1 and CDR2 are SGDLS and YYNGEE. The CDR3 contains 15 residues. V was clipped by 4 bases and J by 7 bases, with 20 bases between them. The chain's CDR3 is CASSPVSGGIGGYTF. CDR3 bases: TGTGCCAGCAGCCCGGTATCGGGGGGGATTGGTGGCTACACCTTC.

The rearrangement links TRBV5-6 to TRBJ2-1; 14 bases match TRBD2. CDR3 length: 15 residues. V lost 4 bases, J lost 9 bases, and 6 bases stayed unmatched. Germline values: CDR1 SGHDT, CDR2 YYEEEE. CDR3 loop: CASSISGLAGVEQFF. DNA of the CDR3: TGTGCCAGCAGCATATCGGGACTAGCGGGGGTTGAGCAGTTCTTC.

J is TRBJ1-5 and V is TRBV4-1; D not resolved. Germline V gene sequence: CDR1 MGHRA, CDR2 YSYEKL. V was clipped by 5 bases and J by 10 bases, with 12 bases between them. The CDR3 spans 12 residues. The CDR3 loop is CASSDYNQPQHF. The CDR3 DNA reads as TGCGCCAGCAGCGACTACAACCAACCCCAGCATTTT.

The chain uses TRBV6-5 and TRBJ2-5; TRBD2 aligns across 7 bases. The V gene's germline CDR1 is MNHEY and CDR2 SVGAGI. The J segment lost 5 bases and the V segment lost 2 bases, leaving 2 bases of the junction unmatched. The CDR3 sequence is 13 residues long. In nucleotides, the CDR3 is TGTGCCAGCAGTTACGTCGGGGGGGAGACCCAGTACTTC. Translating it yields CASSYVGGETQYF.

This sequence joins TRBV7-9 and TRBJ1-2; 12 bases map to TRBD1. CDR3 length: 15 residues. V was pared by 4 bases and J by 8 bases, with 8 bases of the junction left unmatched. Germline V CDR1 and CDR2: SEHNR, FQNEAQ (reference sequence). CDR3 coding DNA: TGTGCCAGCAGCTCCCCGGGACAGGGGGCGTCAGGCTACACCTTC. Its protein product is CASSSPGQGASGYTF.

This rearrangement joins TRBV30 to TRBJ1-2, with D unresolved. Germline V gene lookup returns CDR1 GTSNPN and CDR2 SVGIG (reference sequence). V was shortened by 0 bases and J by 4 bases, with 12 bases between the two germline ends. The CDR3 contains 14 residues. This chain's CDR3 is CAWSVLGQSYGYTF. CDR3 in DNA: TGTGCCTGGAGTGTACTTGGGCAGTCCTATGGCTACACCTTC.

This rearrangement joins TRBV9 to TRBJ1-4; D perhaps matches TRBD1 (5 bases). Trimming pared 4 bases from V and 5 bases from J, leaving 12 bases between. Germline V gene sequence: CDR1 SGDLS, CDR2 YYNGEE. This CDR3 comprises 14 residues. CDR3 sequence reads: CASSRRRENEKLFF. The CDR3 DNA reads TGTGCCAGCAGCCGCCGCAGGGAAAATGAAAAACTGTTTTTT.

The rearrangement joins TRBV19 to TRBJ1-1; no reliable D call. Trimming removed 5 bases from V and 3 bases from J, with 7 bases in between. The germline V gene encodes CDR1 LNHDA and CDR2 SQIVND (reference sequence). CDR3 length equals 12 residues. Here the CDR3 reads CASSGRYTEAFF. The CDR3 DNA reads as TGTGCCAGTAGTGGTCGGTACACTGAAGCTTTCTTT.

This chain joins TRBV19 and TRBJ1-1; 9 bases line up with TRBD1. The CDR3 contains 15 residues. V gave up 6 bases and J gave up 1 base; unmatched junction bases: 6. Germline assignment: CDR1 LNHDA and CDR2 SQIVND (reference sequence). As DNA, the CDR3 is TGTGCCAGTAGGCAACAGGGGGCGCCGAACACTGAAGCTTTCTTT. This sequence encodes CASRQQGAPNTEAFF.

This chain connects TRBV28 to TRBJ2-1; 7 bases are a match to TRBD2. The length of the CDR3 is 15 residues. The germline V gene encodes CDR1 MDHEN and CDR2 SYDVKM. Trimming took 3 bases from V and 6 from J; bases not matched to a gene: 8. Here the CDR3 DNA reads TGTGCCAGCAGTTTTCGGGGGGTCCGTGTCAATGAGCAGTTCTTC. It yields the protein CASSFRGVRVNEQFF. Full variable domain (outside the CDR3, taken from reference TRBV28 and TRBJ2-1): DVKVTQSSRYLVKRTGEKVFLECVQDMDHENMFWYRQDPGLGLRLIYFSYDVKMKEKGDIPEGYSVSREKKERFSLILESASTNQTSMYLCASSFRGVRVNEQFFGPGTRLTVL.

The J gene is TRBJ1-5, the V gene TRBV19; TRBD1 aligns across 10 bases. The trim removed 5 bases at V and 0 bases at J, leaving 7 bases unmatched. CDR3 length: 17 amino acids. The V gene's germline CDR1 is LNHDA and CDR2 SQIVND (reference sequence). CDR3 region: CASSLGQGTYSNQPQHF. CDR3 DNA sequence: TGTGCCAGTAGTCTGGGACAGGGGACTTATAGCAATCAGCCCCAGCATTTT.

The chain carries TRBV4-2 and TRBJ2-5, with D maybe TRBD2 (6 bases). The CDR3 has 15 amino acids. Per the germline V gene, CDR1 is LGHNA and CDR2 is YNFKEQ. V dropped 4 bases and J dropped 5 bases, with 17 bases sitting between them. The CDR3 bases are TGTGCCAGCAGCCCAGTGGAGGGACGCGGGGAGACCCAGTACTTC. It yields the protein CASSPVEGRGETQYF.

J is TRBJ1-5 and V is TRBV7-9; TRBD1 matches 9 bases. Germline V gene data show CDR1 as SEHNR and CDR2 as FQNEAQ (reference sequence). The length of the CDR3 is 15 residues. V shed 4 bases and J 7 bases; nucleotides not matched to a gene: 8. This CDR3 is CASSSGQGIRQPQHF. CDR3 nucleotides: TGTGCCAGCAGCTCTGGACAGGGGATTCGGCAGCCCCAGCATTTT.